This TCR beta chain originates from a study of blood T cells in healthy people across ages. V shed 4 bases, J shed 1 base, and the junction held 4 bases outside the gene matches. The CDR3 consists of 15 residues. Germline V gene sequence: CDR1 LGHNA, CDR2 YNFKEQ. A second PCR of about 6 to 11 cycles used a sample-barcoded 5' primer and a J-beta primer mix. Per sample, CDR3-containing paired-end reads numbered at least 3 million. TCRdb re-called the 5' RACE reads with MiXCR, one entry per CDR3 protein. The sample contains hundreds of thousands of distinct CDR3 sequences, more than 25% of which appear only once. This clonotype has only a few counts. With a much larger clone just one base away, this may be a read error.

Sequencing was performed on blood. The rearrangement uses TRBV4-2 and TRBJ2-3, with TRBD1 matching over 8 bases. This clonotype was obtained from a woman aged 80 or over in good health. This CDR3 reads CASSPGGSRTDTQYF. The CDR3 nucleotides read TGTGCCAGCAGCCCAGGGGGCAGTCGCACAGATACGCAGTATTTT.